Here is one T cell receptor (beta chain) with its context. Its antigen has not been determined. Qualities for individual bases were not recorded, and no much larger clone is one base off. The CDR3, from cysteine to phenylalanine, totals 16 residues. The DNA shown is the 48-base CDR3, in frame from base 1. V is cut by 0 bases and J by 2 bases, and the space between the germline ends is 12 bases. As encoded in the germline V gene, CDR1 is KGHSH while CDR2 is LQKENI. To sequence the TCRbeta CDR3 region, genomic DNA was isolated from the sorted cells. The immunoSEQ Assay was used for sequencing of TCRbeta CDR3 regions. TCRdb stores this immuneACCESS table with in-frame sequences only. Part of the clones is absent; in the studies checked, under half of the shortfall reflects unresolved V genes, and no reason is known for the rest. Within this sample are around 34,000 clones, with 81% of them counted one time only. Together, the top ten hold more than 1.2% of the sample.

The source of the sample is a study of OX40 agonist ivuxolimab in advanced cancers. Regarding the research as a whole: Ivuxolimab, which targeted the costimulatory receptor OX40 (CD134), was an agonistic, fully human IgG2 monoclonal antibody. The monotherapy dose-escalation portion (N of about 50 patients) of the phase I ivuxolimab trial is reported in the paper. Patients were allowed to have had prior anti-PD-1, anti-PD-L1 or anti-CTLA-4 therapy, and more than 30% of the dose-escalation patients had previously received checkpoint inhibitors. The point of sequencing TCRbeta in the periphery was to test whether ivuxolimab changed TCR sequence diversity and drove clonal T-cell expansion. In the dose-escalation cohort, roughly 82% of patients were male, and the mean age was 60 years with a range of about 20 to 90. Of the roughly 51 dose-escalation patients, hepatocellular carcinoma was present in about 19, melanoma in around 15, renal cell carcinoma in 9 and head and neck cancer in 9. Three dose-escalation patients achieved partial responses, one with hepatocellular carcinoma and two with cutaneous melanoma. Intravenous ivuxolimab was administered to patients every 2 weeks at six dose levels: 0.01, 0.1, 0.3, 1.5, 3 and 10 mg/kg.

Patients with a history of autoimmune disease or receiving systemic immunosuppression were excluded from the trial. Peripheral blood for TCR sequencing was drawn from every dose cohort at baseline, at cycle 4 day 1 and at cycle 7 day 1. Samples came from an open-label, multicenter, first-in-human phase I dose-escalation trial of ivuxolimab. The trial enrolled adults with locally advanced or metastatic head and neck squamous cell, hepatocellular, melanoma or renal cell carcinoma. Before TCR sequencing, CD4+ T cells and CD8+ T cells were sorted from peripheral blood as separate populations. Broad study findings and their caveats: In the 0.1-3.0 mg/kg groups, partial responders had among the lowest normalized peripheral clonal expansion, particularly in CD8+ T cells. Low levels of normalized T-cell clonal expansion were also shown by some nonresponding patients. On average, CD8+ T cells showed more expanded clones than CD4+ T cells after ivuxolimab. Which antigens the clonally expanded peripheral T cells were specific for was not determined. At doses from 0.1 to 3.0 mg/kg, clonal expansion was seen in both CD4+ and CD8+ blood T cells between baseline and week 6.

This sequence was found in an adult with an advanced solid tumor such as melanoma, head and neck, liver or kidney cancer. Recombination joined TRBV18 with TRBJ2-3, and the D gene may be TRBD2, 6 bases matching. The material sequenced was CD4+ or CD8+ T cells sorted from blood, taken in a trial of the OX40 agonist ivuxolimab. The CDR3 protein: CASSPPTSRNTDTQYF. The DNA sequence is given as TGTGCCAGCTCACCACCGACTAGTCGGAACACAGATACGCAGTATTTT.